This T cell receptor (beta chain) was found in a study of T cell responses to AZD1222 COVID-19 vaccine. Assay: immunoSEQ multiplex PCR; the TCRdb copy retains only in-frame clones and omits some. Of about 140,000 clones listed, 91% are singletons. This clone appeared a single time. The starting material was peripheral blood, obtained 28 days after the second dose of the MenACWY control vaccine. The TCR was taken from an adult who received the MenACWY meningococcal vaccine as a control.

The CDR3 loop reads CASSLLGNTEAFF. The DNA for the CDR3 is TGTGCCAGCAGCTTATTGGGAAACACTGAAGCTTTCTTT. V usage is TRBV11-3 and J usage is TRBJ1-1; D is unclear. Trimming took 2 bases from V and 2 from J, leaving 6 bases between them. This CDR3 has 13 residues. Germline loops: CDR1 SGHNT, CDR2 YENEEA.